One and the same sample provided the 18 T cell receptor beta chains below, sequenced in a study of blood T cell repertoires in COVID-19. Libraries were prepared by immunoSEQ multiplex PCR; TCRdb keeps only in-frame clonotypes and omits some of them. The table has 130,000 or so clones, more than 70% seen once; the top ten hold more than 1.2%. Sequencing was carried out using peripheral blood. The receptors shown here come from a man in his 60s with acute or convalescent COVID-19.

This clone has just one count. The chain has TRBV7-9 and TRBJ1-5, with D maybe TRBD1 (5 bases). There are 14 residues in the CDR3. Trimming stripped 1 base from V and 3 bases from J, with 7 bases between. Germline V CDR1 and CDR2: SEHNR, FQNEAQ (reference sequence). CDR3 nucleotide sequence: TGTGCCAGCAGCTTAGGGGGGGACAATCAGCCCCAGCATTTT. As protein: CASSLGGDNQPQHF.

The J gene is TRBJ2-2, the V gene TRBV7-3; 7 nucleotides line up with TRBD2. Germline trimming cut 5 bases from V and 7 bases from J; bases unmatched to any gene: 1. The CDR3 loop spans 12 amino acids. The germline V gene encodes CDR1 SGHTA and CDR2 FQGTGA. For the CDR3, the DNA is TGTGCCAGCAGCCCGGGAGGCGGGGAGCTGTTTTTT. Encoded protein: CASSPGGGELFF.

In its sample, this clone was seen a few times. This chain joins TRBV6-1 and TRBJ2-3; 7 positions match TRBD1. With 3 bases clipped from V and 5 bases from J, the junction kept 14 bases outside the gene matches. This CDR3 is built from 17 residues. CDR1 and CDR2 (germline): MNHNS, SASEGT. Written as DNA, the CDR3 is TGTGCCAGCAGTGATTCTACAGGGGTCCAGCTGCAAGATACGCAGTATTTT. Translation gives CASSDSTGVQLQDTQYF.

The chain is built from TRBV7-3 and TRBJ2-1; 7 positions agree with TRBD2. Germline V CDR1 and CDR2: SGHTA, FQGTGA. Trimming at V came to 2 bases and at J to 6 bases, leaving 13 bases not matched to a gene. This CDR3 spans 17 amino acids. The CDR3 coding sequence is TGTGCCAGCAGCTTATGGGGTCTGAGGGAGCGGGGCAATGAGCAGTTCTTC. Amino acid sequence: CASSLWGLRERGNEQFF. Filled out from reference TRBV7-3 and TRBJ2-1, the complete variable domain reads GAGVSQTPSNKVTEKGKYVELRCDPISGHTALYWYRQSLGQGPEFLIYFQGTGAADDSGLPNDRFFAVRPEGSVSTLKIQRTERGDSAVYLCASSLWGLRERGNEQFFGPGTRLTVL.

This clone was seen more than once but under ten times. The chain recombines TRBV30 with TRBJ1-6; D unresolved. V shed 1 base and J shed 5 bases, with 6 bases lying between them. CDR1 is GTSNPN, CDR2 SVGIG, per germline (reference sequence). The CDR3 is made up of 13 amino acids. CDR3 sequence reads: CAWSGTNNSPLHF. The CDR3 DNA reads TGTGCCTGGAGTGGCACTAATAATTCACCCCTCCACTTT. Complete variable domain (other parts from reference TRBV30 and TRBJ1-6): SQTIHQWPATLVQPVGSPLSLECTVEGTSNPNLYWYRQAAGRGLQLLFYSVGIGQISSEVPQNLSASRPQDRQFILSSKKLLLSDSGFYLCAWSGTNNSPLHFGNGTRLTVT.

The chain has TRBV14 and TRBJ2-2, with 14 bases lining up with TRBD2. V lost 4 bases, J lost 6 bases, and 10 bases stayed unmatched. CDR1 is SGHDN, CDR2 FVKESK, per germline. The CDR3 runs to 18 residues. This CDR3 is CASSPLSRTSGRSGELFF. As DNA, the CDR3 is TGTGCCAGCAGCCCCCTATCAAGGACTAGCGGGAGGTCCGGGGAGCTGTTTTTT.

CDR3 sequence (DNA): TGTGCCAGCAGTTCCGACACGACTGGCTACACCTTC. It yields the protein CASSSDTTGYTF. The chain joins TRBV12-3 or TRBV12-4 to TRBJ1-2; D ambiguous. This CDR3 has 12 amino acids. Trimming took off 4 bases at V and 7 bases at J, with 10 bases between the two ends.

The CDR3 region is CASSPTWTSTDTQYF. In DNA form, the CDR3 reads TGTGCCAGTAGCCCGACTTGGACTAGCACAGATACGCAGTATTTT. The V call is TRBV19, the J call TRBJ2-3; D is possibly TRBD2 (5 bases). The CDR3 covers 15 residues. The V end lost 6 bases, the J end lost 0 bases, and 13 bases lay between the germline ends. Germline V CDR1 and CDR2: LNHDA, SQIVND (reference sequence).

Only one count was recorded for this clone. The J gene is TRBJ1-1, the V gene TRBV18; the D is unclear. The CDR3 consists of 13 residues. The germline CDR1 and CDR2 sequences are KGHSH and LQKENI. V lost 5 bases and J 0 bases, leaving 7 bases between the germline ends. The CDR3 spells CASSGQLNTEAFF. The CDR3 coding sequence is TGTGCCAGCTCAGGGCAGTTGAACACTGAAGCTTTCTTT. Full variable domain (missing parts from reference TRBV18 and TRBJ1-1): NAGVMQNPRHLVRRRGQEARLRCSPMKGHSHVYWYRQLPEEGLKFMVYLQKENIIDESGMPKERFSAEFPKEGPSILRIQQVVRGDSAAYFCASSGQLNTEAFFGQGTRLTVV.

The J gene is TRBJ2-7, the V gene TRBV9, with 8 bases that match TRBD1. Germline loops: CDR1 SGDLS, CDR2 YYNGEE. The trim removed 3 bases at V and 3 bases at J, leaving 11 bases unmatched. The CDR3 loop spans 16 amino acids. The CDR3 region has the DNA TGTGCCAGCAGCGCGTCCCGGGACAGGAGCCTCTACGAGCAGTACTTC. This sequence encodes CASSASRDRSLYEQYF.

The genes are TRBV5-1 and TRBJ2-3, with 7 bases that match TRBD2. Germline assignment: CDR1 SGHRS and CDR2 YFSETQ. The CDR3 covers 13 residues. The ends lost 3 bases at V and 4 bases at J; junction bases unmatched: 2. CDR3 region: CASSSGGSDTQYF. The CDR3, as DNA: TGCGCCAGCAGCTCGGGAGGATCAGATACGCAGTATTTT.

CDR3 sequence reads: CASSATRTGGFGNTIYF. The CDR3 DNA sequence: TGCGCCAGCAGTGCAACCCGCACAGGGGGCTTTGGAAACACCATATATTTT. The chain links TRBV5-1 to TRBJ1-3, with 9 bases fitting TRBD1. The CDR3 sequence is 17 residues long. CDR1 and CDR2 (germline): SGHRS, YFSETQ. The J segment lost 3 bases and the V segment lost 5 bases, leaving 12 bases of the junction unmatched.

The V call is TRBV5-4, the J call TRBJ1-4, with 8 bases identical to TRBD1. The ends lost 3 bases at V and 0 bases at J; junction bases unmatched: 4. Germline assignment: CDR1 SGHNT and CDR2 YYREEE (reference sequence). The CDR3 runs 16 residues. Here the CDR3 reads CASSSDRVATNEKLFF. For the CDR3, the DNA is TGTGCCAGCAGCTCGGACAGGGTGGCAACTAATGAAAAACTGTTTTTT.

This chain joins TRBV7-3 and TRBJ2-1, with a possible D match to TRBD2 (6 bases). V was cut by 0 bases and J by 4 bases, with 7 bases left in between. Germline V gives CDR1 SGHTA, CDR2 FQGTGA. The CDR3 length is 14 residues. The DNA for the CDR3 is TGTGCCAGCAGCTTAACCGGGACTTACAATGAGCAGTTCTTC. It is translated as CASSLTGTYNEQFF.

The genes are TRBV4-1 and TRBJ2-7; 10 bases line up with TRBD1. The CDR3 sequence is 15 residues long. Per germline, CDR1 MGHRA and CDR2 YSYEKL. Trimming cost V 3 bases and J 0 bases; bases outside gene matches: 2. CDR3 residues: CASSHGTGASYEQYF. The CDR3 nucleotides are TGCGCCAGCAGCCACGGGACAGGGGCCTCCTACGAGCAGTACTTC.

The gene calls are TRBV10-3 and TRBJ2-2; 8 positions agree with TRBD2. V lost 3 bases, J lost 4 bases, and 4 bases stayed unmatched. Germline CDR1 is ENHRY and CDR2 is SYGVKD. The CDR3 has 15 amino acids. CDR3 DNA: TGTGCCATCAGTGAAGTTAGCGGGACCACCGGGGAGCTGTTTTTT. This encodes CAISEVSGTTGELFF.

This rearrangement joins TRBV6-5 to TRBJ1-1, with 8 bases that match TRBD1. The CDR3 runs to 15 residues. V was pared by 2 bases and J by 1 base, with 3 bases of the junction left unmatched. CDR1 and CDR2 (germline): MNHEY, SVGAGI. The CDR3 coding sequence is TGTGCCAGCAGTTACCGACAGGGGAGGAACACTGAAGCTTTCTTT. Encoded protein: CASSYRQGRNTEAFF.

This clone was seen only a few times. The genes are TRBV2 and TRBJ2-1, with 16 nucleotides matching TRBD2. There are 18 residues in the CDR3. The ends lost 6 bases at V and 4 bases at J; junction bases unmatched: 9. Germline loops: CDR1 SNHLY, CDR2 FYNNEI. DNA of the CDR3: TGTGCCAGCAGGGAGGGACTAGCGGGAGGGTTGGGGTACAATGAGCAGTTCTTC. It translates to CASREGLAGGLGYNEQFF.